One and the same sample provided the 9 T cell receptor beta chains below, sequenced in a study of OX40 agonist ivuxolimab in advanced cancers. TCRdb's copy holds only in-frame clones and misses some; the assay was immunoSEQ multiplex PCR. The sample includes approximately 82,000 clones, over 75% of them seen just once. Here the sequenced sample was CD4+ or CD8+ T cells sorted from blood, taken in a trial of the OX40 agonist ivuxolimab. The source of these receptors is an adult with an advanced solid tumor such as melanoma, head and neck, liver or kidney cancer.

The chain couples TRBV6-1 to TRBJ2-2, with TRBD1 matching 9 bases. Trimming took 7 bases from V and 6 from J; bases not matched to a gene: 9. The CDR3 is 15 residues long. CDR1 is MNHNS and CDR2 is SASEGT in the germline V gene. The CDR3 reads CASTQGQGKAGELFF. For the CDR3, the DNA is TGTGCCAGCACCCAAGGACAGGGGAAGGCCGGGGAGCTGTTTTTT.

V gene TRBV28 combines with J gene TRBJ2-5; tentatively, D is TRBD1 (6 bases). Germline V gene sequence: CDR1 MDHEN, CDR2 SYDVKM. This CDR3 has 14 residues. V was clipped by 4 bases and J by 3 bases, with 12 bases between them. The CDR3 DNA follows: TGTGCCAGCAGTTCCGTGGGACAAGAAGAGACCCAGTACTTC. Protein sequence: CASSSVGQEETQYF.

This clone was seen once. The V call is TRBV7-8, the J call TRBJ2-1; D not certain. CDR1 is SGHVS, CDR2 FQNEAQ, per germline. V gave up 1 base and J gave up 1 base, with 8 bases separating them. The CDR3 contains 15 residues. The CDR3 is CASSLVTTSYNEQFF. CDR3 DNA sequence: TGTGCCAGCAGCTTAGTTACCACTTCCTACAATGAGCAGTTCTTC.

J is TRBJ2-1 and V is TRBV6-1; 10 bases match TRBD2. Per germline, CDR1 MNHNS and CDR2 SASEGT. The CDR3 totals 14 residues. V shed 7 bases and J 7 bases; nucleotides not matched to a gene: 7. The CDR3 bases are TGTGCCAGCATTCCTAGCGGGAGAGGAAATGAGCAGTTCTTC. It yields the protein CASIPSGRGNEQFF.

In its sample, this clone was seen many times. The chain couples TRBV10-3 to TRBJ2-1; D is possibly TRBD1 or TRBD2 (5 bases each). Between the trimmed V and J ends, which lost 7 bases and 10 bases, there was a span of 17 bases. CDR3 size: 13 residues. The germline V gene has CDR1 ENHRY and CDR2 SYGVKD. CDR3 in DNA: TGTGCCATCAACAAGGGACGGGACGACGAGCAGTTCTTC. Protein: CAINKGRDDEQFF.

In regard to this clone: Sequence at one end of the junction differs from germline and may be a read error. The V call is TRBV7-7, the J call TRBJ2-5; a weak D match, TRBD2 (6 bases). From germline, CDR1 is SSHAT and CDR2 FNYEAQ (reference sequence). The CDR3 covers 13 residues. In DNA form, the CDR3 reads TGTGCTAGCAGCTTAGCGGCACTTCAGGTCCAGTACTTC. Amino acids: CASSLAALQVQYF.

This chain uses TRBV5-1 with TRBJ2-7; D gene ambiguous. This CDR3 is built from 13 residues. Germline CDR1 SGHRS, CDR2 YFSETQ. V lost 2 bases, J lost 6 bases, and 12 bases lay in between. CDR3 residues: CASSLRLDREQYF. The CDR3 nucleotides read TGCGCCAGCAGCTTACGATTGGATCGCGAGCAGTACTTC.

Remarks on this clone: The same CDR3 is also encoded by other DNA sequences in this sample. The V gene is TRBV11-2, the J gene TRBJ2-5; D gene ambiguous. The CDR3 is made up of 11 amino acids. Germline V gives CDR1 SGHAT, CDR2 FQNNGV. V dropped 5 bases and J dropped 1 base, with 2 bases sitting between them. DNA for the CDR3: TGTGCCAGCAGCCCCCAAGAGACCCAGTACTTC. Residues: CASSPQETQYF. Using reference TRBV11-2 and TRBJ2-5 for the parts outside the CDR3, the full variable domain is EAGVAQSPRYKIIEKRQSVAFWCNPISGHATLYWYQQILGQGPKLLIQFQNNGVVDDSQLPKDRFSAERLKGVDSTLKIQPAKLEDSAVYLCASSPQETQYFGPGTRLLVL.

The rearrangement uses TRBV6-1 and TRBJ1-4; no definite D call. Germline V CDR1 and CDR2: MNHNS, SASEGT. Trimming removed 8 bases from V and 6 bases from J, with 10 bases in between. CDR3 size: 12 residues. The CDR3: CASHERDEKLFF. The CDR3 DNA reads TGTGCCAGCCACGAACGGGATGAAAAACTGTTTTTT.